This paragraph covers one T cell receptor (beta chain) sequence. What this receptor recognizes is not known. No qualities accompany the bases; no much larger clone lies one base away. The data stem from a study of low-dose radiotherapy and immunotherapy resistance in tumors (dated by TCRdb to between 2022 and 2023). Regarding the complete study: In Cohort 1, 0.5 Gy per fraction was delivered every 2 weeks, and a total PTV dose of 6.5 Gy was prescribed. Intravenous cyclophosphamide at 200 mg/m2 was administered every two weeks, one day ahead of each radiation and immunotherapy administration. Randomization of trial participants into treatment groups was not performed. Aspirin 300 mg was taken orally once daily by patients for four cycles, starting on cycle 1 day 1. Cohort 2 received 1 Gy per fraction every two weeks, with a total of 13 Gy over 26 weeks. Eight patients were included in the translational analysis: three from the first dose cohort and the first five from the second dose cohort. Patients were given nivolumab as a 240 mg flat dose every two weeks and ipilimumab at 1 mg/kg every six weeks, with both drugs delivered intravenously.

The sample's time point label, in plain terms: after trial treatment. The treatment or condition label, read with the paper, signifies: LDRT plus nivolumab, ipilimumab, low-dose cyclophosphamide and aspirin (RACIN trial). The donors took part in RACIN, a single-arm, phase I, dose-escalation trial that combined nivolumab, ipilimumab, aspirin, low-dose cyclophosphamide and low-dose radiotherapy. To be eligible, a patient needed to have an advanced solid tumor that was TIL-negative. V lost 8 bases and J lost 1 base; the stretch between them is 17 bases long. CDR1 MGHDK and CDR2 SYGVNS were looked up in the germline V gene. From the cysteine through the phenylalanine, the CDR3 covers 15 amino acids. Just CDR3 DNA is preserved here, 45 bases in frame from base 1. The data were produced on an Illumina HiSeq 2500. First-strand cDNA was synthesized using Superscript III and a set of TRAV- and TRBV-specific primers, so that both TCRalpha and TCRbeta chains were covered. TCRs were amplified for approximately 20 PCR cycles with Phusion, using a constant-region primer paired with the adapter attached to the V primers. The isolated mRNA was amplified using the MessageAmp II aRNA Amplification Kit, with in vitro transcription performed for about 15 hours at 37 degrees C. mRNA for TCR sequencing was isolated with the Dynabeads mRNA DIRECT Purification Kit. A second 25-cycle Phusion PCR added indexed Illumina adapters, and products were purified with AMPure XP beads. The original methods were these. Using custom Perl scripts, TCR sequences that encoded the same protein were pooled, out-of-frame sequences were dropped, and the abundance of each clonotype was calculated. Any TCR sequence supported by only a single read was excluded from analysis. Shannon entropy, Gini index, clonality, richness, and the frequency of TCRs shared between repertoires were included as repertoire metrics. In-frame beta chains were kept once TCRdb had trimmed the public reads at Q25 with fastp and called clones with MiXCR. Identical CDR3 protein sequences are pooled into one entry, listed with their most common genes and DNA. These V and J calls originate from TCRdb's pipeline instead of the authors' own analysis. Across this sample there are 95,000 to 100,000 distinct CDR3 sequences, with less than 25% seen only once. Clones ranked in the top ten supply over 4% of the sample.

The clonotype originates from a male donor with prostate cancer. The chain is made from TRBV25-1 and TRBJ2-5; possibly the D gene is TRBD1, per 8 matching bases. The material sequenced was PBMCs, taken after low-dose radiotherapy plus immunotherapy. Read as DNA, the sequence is TGTGCCAGCGGCCCACAGGGGGGGGTCCAAGAGACCCAGTACTTC. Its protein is CASGPQGGVQETQYF.